The T cell receptor beta chain described here comes from a study of blood T cell repertoires in COVID-19. Study summary: Sites across the United States, Italy and Spain contributed samples from acute and convalescent COVID-19. T cells, B-cell-depleted T cells, or PBMCs provided the cDNA or gDNA that served as material.

Patients in Seattle were enrolled during active infection, then followed longitudinally. Here immunoSEQ multiplex PCR was the method, and the copy in TCRdb shows in-frame clones only, minus some. The data show roughly 300,000 clones, approximately 87% seen once. The CDR3 totals 14 residues. The V gene end was trimmed by 4 bases and the J gene end by 12 bases; junction bases not matched to a gene: 12. The germline V gene encodes CDR1 SGHRS and CDR2 YFSETQ. The sequencing sample was made of peripheral blood. The rearrangement uses TRBV5-1 and TRBJ2-1; TRBD1 matches 8 bases. The clonotype was recovered from a young woman with COVID-19, enrolled during active disease. This CDR3 reads CASSLDLTTGGQFF. CDR3 in DNA: TGCGCCAGCAGCCTAGACCTAACCACAGGGGGGCAGTTCTTC.